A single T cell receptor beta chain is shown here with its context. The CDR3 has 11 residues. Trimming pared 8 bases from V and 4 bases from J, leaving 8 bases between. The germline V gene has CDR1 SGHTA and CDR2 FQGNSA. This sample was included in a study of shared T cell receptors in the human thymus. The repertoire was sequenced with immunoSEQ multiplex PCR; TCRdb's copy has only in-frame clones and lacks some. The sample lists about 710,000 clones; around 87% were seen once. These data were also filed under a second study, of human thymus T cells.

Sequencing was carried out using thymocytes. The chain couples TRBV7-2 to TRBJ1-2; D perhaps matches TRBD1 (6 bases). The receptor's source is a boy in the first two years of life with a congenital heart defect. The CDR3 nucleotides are TGTGCCAGCCCAGGGGTCTATGGCTACACCTTC. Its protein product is CASPGVYGYTF.